This T cell receptor (beta chain) was captured by sequencing in a study of OX40 agonist ivuxolimab in advanced cancers. Study-wide context: A mean age of approximately 64 years, range roughly 23 to 79, was recorded, and 70% to 85% were male. Anti-PD-1, anti-PD-L1 or anti-CTLA-4 therapy given earlier was allowed, and about 38% had some.

Germline V gene lookup returns CDR1 MNHEY and CDR2 SVGAGI. The CDR3 extends over 12 amino acids. Of note for this clone: Its matching antigen is unknown. The junction and the germline gene differ at one end; a read error may be behind it.

This table comes from immunoSEQ multiplex PCR, and its TCRdb copy is limited to in-frame clones, with some not included. Of roughly 93,000 clones in the sample, approximately 80% were seen once. Study results and caveats: In the expanded peripheral T cells, antigen specificity was never determined.

The material was CD4+ or CD8+ T cells sorted from blood, obtained in a trial of the OX40 agonist ivuxolimab. The TCR was taken from an adult with an advanced solid tumor such as melanoma, head and neck, liver or kidney cancer. The V gene is TRBV6-5, the J gene TRBJ2-3; no clear D. The CDR3: CASSHSGDTQYF. CDR3 in DNA: TGTGCCAGCAGTCACTCGGGAGATACGCAGTATTTT.